These 4 T cell receptor beta chains came from one sample sequenced in a study of T-cell memory formation after mild COVID-19. TCRdb re-called the 5' RACE reads through MiXCR, storing one row per CDR3 protein. The sample has some 490,000 distinct CDR3 sequences, roughly 18% seen once. The sequenced sample consisted of PBMCs or a T cell subset sorted from them (not recorded which). All receptors derive from an adult woman who had mild COVID-19 (a few samples of this study predate the infection). Cell type and time point are not known.

DNA of the CDR3: TGTGCCAGCAGTCCGTCCCCTTATGCGGGAGGTAGGGATACGCAGTATTTT. It is translated as CASSPSPYAGGRDTQYF. V and J are TRBV6-5 and TRBJ2-3; TRBD2 aligns across 8 bases. The CDR3 sequence is 17 residues long. V shed 5 bases and J 6 bases; nucleotides not matched to a gene: 16. Germline V gives CDR1 MNHEY, CDR2 SVGAGI.

The table lists this clonotype with many counts. The chain carries TRBV7-6 and TRBJ2-5, with D possibly being TRBD1 (5 bases). Looked up from germline, CDR1 is SGHVS and CDR2 is FNYEAQ. The CDR3 has 14 residues. The V end lost 4 bases, the J end lost 2 bases, and 11 bases lay between the germline ends. CDR3 coding DNA: TGTGCCAGCAGCTCCACCCGACAGCAAGAGACCCAGTACTTC. It codes for CASSSTRQQETQYF.

This clonotype has more than one count but fewer than ten. The gene calls are TRBV7-9 and TRBJ1-1, with TRBD1 as a possible D gene (6 bases). V lost 5 bases and J 10 bases, leaving 17 bases between the germline ends. The CDR3 has 13 residues. Germline assignment: CDR1 SEHNR and CDR2 FQNEAQ (reference sequence). CDR3 sequence (DNA): TGTGCCAGCAGCCCCGGGGGGGGGCCGGTAGCTTTCTTT. Its protein product is CASSPGGGPVAFF.

The chain couples TRBV2 to TRBJ1-2; D is undetermined. The CDR3 spans 13 residues. Per the germline V gene, CDR1 is SNHLY and CDR2 is FYNNEI. The germline V and J ends were trimmed by 8 bases and 6 bases, with 16 bases remaining between them. The CDR3 loop reads CASRTGREDGYTF. The DNA for the CDR3 is TGTGCCAGCCGAACTGGCCGGGAGGATGGCTACACCTTC. Complete variable domain (other parts from reference TRBV2 and TRBJ1-2): EPEVTQTPSHQVTQMGQEVILRCVPISNHLYFYWYRQILGQKVEFLVSFYNNEISEKSEIFDDQFSVERPDGSNFTLKIRSTKLEDSAMYFCASRTGREDGYTFGSGTRLTVV.